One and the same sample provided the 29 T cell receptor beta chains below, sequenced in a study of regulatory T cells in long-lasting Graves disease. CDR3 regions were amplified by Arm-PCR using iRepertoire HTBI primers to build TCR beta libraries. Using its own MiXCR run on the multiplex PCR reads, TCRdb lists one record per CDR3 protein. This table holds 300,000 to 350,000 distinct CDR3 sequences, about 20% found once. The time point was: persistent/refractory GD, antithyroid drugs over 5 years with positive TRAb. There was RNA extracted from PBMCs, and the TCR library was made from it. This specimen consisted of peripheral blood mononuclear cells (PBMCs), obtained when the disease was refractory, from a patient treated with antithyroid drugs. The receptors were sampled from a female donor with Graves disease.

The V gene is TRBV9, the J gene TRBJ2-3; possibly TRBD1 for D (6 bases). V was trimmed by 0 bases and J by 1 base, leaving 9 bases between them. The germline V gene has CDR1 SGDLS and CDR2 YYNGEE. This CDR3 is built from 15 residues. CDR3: CASSVGRGRTDTQYF. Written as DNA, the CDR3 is TGTGCCAGCAGCGTAGGCAGGGGACGCACAGATACGCAGTATTTT.

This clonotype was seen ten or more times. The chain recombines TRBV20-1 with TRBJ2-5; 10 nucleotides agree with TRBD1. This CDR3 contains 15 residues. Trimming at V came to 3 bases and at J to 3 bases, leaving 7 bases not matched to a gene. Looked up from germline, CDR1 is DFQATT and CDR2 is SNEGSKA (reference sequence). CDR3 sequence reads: CSASVPGQGKETQYF. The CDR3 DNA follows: TGCAGTGCTAGTGTCCCGGGACAGGGGAAAGAGACCCAGTACTTC.

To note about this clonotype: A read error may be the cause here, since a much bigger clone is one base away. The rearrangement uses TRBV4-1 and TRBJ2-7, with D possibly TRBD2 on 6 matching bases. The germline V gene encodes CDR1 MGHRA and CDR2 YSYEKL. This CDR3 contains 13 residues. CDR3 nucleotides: TGCGCCAGCAGCCGGTTGGGGGGTTACGAGCAGCACTTC. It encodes CASSRLGGYEQHF.

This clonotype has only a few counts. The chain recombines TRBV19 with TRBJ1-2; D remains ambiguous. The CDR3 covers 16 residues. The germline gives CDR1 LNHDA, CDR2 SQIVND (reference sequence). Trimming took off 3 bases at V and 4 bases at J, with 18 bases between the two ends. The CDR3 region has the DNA TGTGCCAGTAGTATTGCGGGCCCCTTTCGGAGCTATGGCTACACCTTC. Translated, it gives CASSIAGPFRSYGYTF.

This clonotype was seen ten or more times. The CDR3 bases are TGTGCCAGTACCGGGACTAGCGGGAGTAGCTCCTACGAGCAGTACTTC. Translation gives CASTGTSGSSSYEQYF. This chain connects TRBV19 to TRBJ2-7; the match to TRBD2 covers 14 bases. CDR3 length equals 16 residues. Trimming cost V 7 bases and J 0 bases; bases outside gene matches: 5. Germline V gives CDR1 LNHDA, CDR2 SQIVND (reference sequence).

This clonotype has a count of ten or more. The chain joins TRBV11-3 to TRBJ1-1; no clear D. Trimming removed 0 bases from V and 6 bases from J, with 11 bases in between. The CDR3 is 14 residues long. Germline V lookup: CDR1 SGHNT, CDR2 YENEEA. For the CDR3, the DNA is TGTGCCAGCAGCTTAGATTTCCTAAGACCTGAAGCTTTCTTT. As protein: CASSLDFLRPEAFF.

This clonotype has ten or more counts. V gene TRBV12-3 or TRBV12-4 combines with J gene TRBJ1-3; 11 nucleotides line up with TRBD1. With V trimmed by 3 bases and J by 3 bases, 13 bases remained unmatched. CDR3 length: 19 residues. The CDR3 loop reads CASSFAPGQGGLDGNTIYF. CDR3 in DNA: TGTGCCAGCAGTTTCGCCCCGGGACAGGGGGGCTTGGATGGAAACACCATATATTTT.

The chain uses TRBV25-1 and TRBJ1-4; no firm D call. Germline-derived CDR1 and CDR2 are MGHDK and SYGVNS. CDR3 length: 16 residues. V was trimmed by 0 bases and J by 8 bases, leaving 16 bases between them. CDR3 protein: CASSEYPQAQSEKLFF. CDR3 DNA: TGTGCCAGCAGTGAATATCCCCAGGCCCAAAGCGAAAAACTGTTTTTT.

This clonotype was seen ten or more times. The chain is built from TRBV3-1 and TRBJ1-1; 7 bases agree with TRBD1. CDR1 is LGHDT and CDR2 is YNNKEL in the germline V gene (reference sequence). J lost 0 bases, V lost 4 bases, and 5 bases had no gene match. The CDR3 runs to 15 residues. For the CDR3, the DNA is TGTGCCAGCAGCCGTGGACAGGTGATGAACACTGAAGCTTTCTTT. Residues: CASSRGQVMNTEAFF. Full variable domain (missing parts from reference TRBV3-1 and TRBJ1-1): DTAVSQTPKYLVTQMGNDKSIKCEQNLGHDTMYWYKQDSKKFLKIMFSYNNKELIINETVPNRFSPKSPDKAHLNLHINSLELGDSAVYFCASSRGQVMNTEAFFGQGTRLTVV.

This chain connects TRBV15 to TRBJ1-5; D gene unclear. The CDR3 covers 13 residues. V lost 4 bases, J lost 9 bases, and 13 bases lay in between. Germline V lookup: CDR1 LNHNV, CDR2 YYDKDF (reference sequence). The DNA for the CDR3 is TGTGCCACCAGCAAAACCGACCCTCTGCCCCAGCATTTT. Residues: CATSKTDPLPQHF.

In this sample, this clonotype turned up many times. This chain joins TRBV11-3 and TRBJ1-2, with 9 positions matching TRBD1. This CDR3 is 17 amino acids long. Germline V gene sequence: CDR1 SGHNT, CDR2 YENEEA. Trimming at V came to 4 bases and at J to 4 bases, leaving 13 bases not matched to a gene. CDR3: CASSYHRGTGRGYGYTF. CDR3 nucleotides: TGTGCCAGCAGCTACCACCGAGGGACAGGGAGAGGCTATGGCTACACCTTC. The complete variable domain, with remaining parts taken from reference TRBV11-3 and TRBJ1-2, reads EAGVVQSPRYKIIEKKQPVAFWCNPISGHNTLYWYLQNLGQGPELLIRYENEEAVDDSQLPKDRFSAERLKGVDSTLKIQPAELGDSAVYLCASSYHRGTGRGYGYTFGSGTRLTVV.

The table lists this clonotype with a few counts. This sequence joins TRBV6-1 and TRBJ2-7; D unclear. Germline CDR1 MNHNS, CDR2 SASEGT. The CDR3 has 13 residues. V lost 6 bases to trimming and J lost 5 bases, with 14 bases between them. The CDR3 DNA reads TGTGCCAGCAGCGATGTTTGGGCAGACGAGCAGTACTTC. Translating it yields CASSDVWADEQYF.

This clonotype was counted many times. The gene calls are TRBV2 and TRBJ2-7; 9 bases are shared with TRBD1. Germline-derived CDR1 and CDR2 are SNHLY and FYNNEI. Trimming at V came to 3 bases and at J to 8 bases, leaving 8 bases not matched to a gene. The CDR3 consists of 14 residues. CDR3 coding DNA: TGTGCCAGCAGTGAGGGGGACAGGGTGAACAAGCAGTACTTC. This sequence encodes CASSEGDRVNKQYF.

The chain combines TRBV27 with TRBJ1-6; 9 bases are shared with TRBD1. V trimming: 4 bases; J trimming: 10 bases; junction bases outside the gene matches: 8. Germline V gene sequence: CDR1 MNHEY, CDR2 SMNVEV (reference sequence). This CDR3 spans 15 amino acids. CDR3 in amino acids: CASSYGTGIYSPLHF. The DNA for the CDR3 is TGTGCCAGCAGTTATGGGACAGGGATTTACTCACCCCTCCACTTT.

The CDR3 loop reads CASSVGLEPNTEAFF. CDR3 DNA sequence: TGTGCCAGCAGCGTAGGGCTGGAGCCGAACACTGAAGCTTTCTTT. This chain uses TRBV9 with TRBJ1-1; D unclear. The CDR3 sequence is 15 residues long. Looked up from germline, CDR1 is SGDLS and CDR2 is YYNGEE. The V end was cut by 0 bases, the J end by 1 base, with 10 bases between.

The CDR3: CAWTLGNSPLHF. The CDR3 DNA reads as TGTGCCTGGACGTTGGGAAATTCACCCCTCCACTTT. The V gene is TRBV30, the J gene TRBJ1-6; D is ambiguous. The germline V gene has CDR1 GTSNPN and CDR2 SVGIG (reference sequence). The CDR3 consists of 12 residues. V lost 4 bases to trimming and J lost 7 bases, with 8 bases between them.

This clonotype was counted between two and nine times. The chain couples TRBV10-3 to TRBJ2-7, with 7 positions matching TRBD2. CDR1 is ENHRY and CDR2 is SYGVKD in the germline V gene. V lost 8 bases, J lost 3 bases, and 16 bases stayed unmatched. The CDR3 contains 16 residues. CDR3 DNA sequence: TGTGCCATCCAGCCCAGAGTGGGAGGGCCCATCTACGAGCAGTACTTC. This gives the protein CAIQPRVGGPIYEQYF.

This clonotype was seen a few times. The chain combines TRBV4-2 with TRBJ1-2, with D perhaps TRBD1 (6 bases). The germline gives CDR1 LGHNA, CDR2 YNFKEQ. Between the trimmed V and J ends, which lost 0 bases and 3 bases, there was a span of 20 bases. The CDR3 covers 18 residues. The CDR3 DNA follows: TGTGCCAGCAGCCAAGACCCAAACCCGGGGGCGTCGGACTATGGCTACACCTTC. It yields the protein CASSQDPNPGASDYGYTF.

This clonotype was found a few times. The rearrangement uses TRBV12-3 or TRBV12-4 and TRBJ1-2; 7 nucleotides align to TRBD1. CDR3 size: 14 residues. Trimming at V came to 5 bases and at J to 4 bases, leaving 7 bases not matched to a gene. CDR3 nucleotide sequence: TGTGCCAGCAGTGTGAACAGGGGCGCCTATGGCTACACCTTC. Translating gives CASSVNRGAYGYTF.

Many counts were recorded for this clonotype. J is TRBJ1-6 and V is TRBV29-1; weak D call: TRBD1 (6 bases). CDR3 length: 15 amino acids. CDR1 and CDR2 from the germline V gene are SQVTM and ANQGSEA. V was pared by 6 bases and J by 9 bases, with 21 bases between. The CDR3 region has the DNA TGCAGCGTCGGACAGATAGGGGACCTGAGTTCACCCCTCCACTTT. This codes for CSVGQIGDLSSPLHF.

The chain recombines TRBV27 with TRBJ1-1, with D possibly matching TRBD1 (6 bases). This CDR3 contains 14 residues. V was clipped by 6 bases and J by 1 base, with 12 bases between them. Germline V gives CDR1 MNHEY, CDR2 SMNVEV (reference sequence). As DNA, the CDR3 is TGTGCCAGCAGCCAACAGGGTCCGAACACTGAAGCTTTCTTT. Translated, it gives CASSQQGPNTEAFF.

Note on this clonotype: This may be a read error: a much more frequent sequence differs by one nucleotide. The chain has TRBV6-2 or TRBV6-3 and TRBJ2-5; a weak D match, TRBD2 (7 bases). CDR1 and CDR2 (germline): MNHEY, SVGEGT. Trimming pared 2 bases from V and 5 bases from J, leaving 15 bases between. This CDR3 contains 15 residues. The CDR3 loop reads CASSYGHGGLETQYF. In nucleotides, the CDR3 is TGTGCCAGCAGTTACGGGCACGGGGGGCTTGAGACCCAGTACTTC.

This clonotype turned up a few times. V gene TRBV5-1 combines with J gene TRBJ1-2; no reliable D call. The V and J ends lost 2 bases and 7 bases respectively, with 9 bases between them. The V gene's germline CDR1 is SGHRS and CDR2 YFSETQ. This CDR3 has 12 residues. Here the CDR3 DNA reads TGCGCCAGCAGCTTTGAGGGAGGTGGCTACACCTTC. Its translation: CASSFEGGGYTF. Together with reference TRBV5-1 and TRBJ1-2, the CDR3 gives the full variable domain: KAGVTQTPRYLIKTRGQQVTLSCSPISGHRSVSWYQQTPGQGLQFLFEYFSETQRNKGNFPGRFSGRQFSNSRSEMNVSTLELGDSALYLCASSFEGGGYTFGSGTRLTVV.

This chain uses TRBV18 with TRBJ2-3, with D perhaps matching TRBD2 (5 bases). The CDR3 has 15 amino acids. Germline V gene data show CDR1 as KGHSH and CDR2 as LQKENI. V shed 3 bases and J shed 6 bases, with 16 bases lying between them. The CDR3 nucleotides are TGTGCCAGCTCACCCTCCAGCGGCCCTGGGGATACGCAGTATTTT. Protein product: CASSPSSGPGDTQYF.

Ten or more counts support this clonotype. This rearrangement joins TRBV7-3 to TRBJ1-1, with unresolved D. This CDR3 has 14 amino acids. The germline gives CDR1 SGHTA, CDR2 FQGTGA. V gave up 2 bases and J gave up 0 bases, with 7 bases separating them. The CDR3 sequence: CASSLLGMNTEAFF. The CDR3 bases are TGTGCCAGCAGCTTATTGGGGATGAACACTGAAGCTTTCTTT.

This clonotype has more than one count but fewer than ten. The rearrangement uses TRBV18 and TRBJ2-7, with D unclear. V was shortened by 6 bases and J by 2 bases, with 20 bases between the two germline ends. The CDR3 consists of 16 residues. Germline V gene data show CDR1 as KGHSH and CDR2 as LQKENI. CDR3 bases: TGTGCCAGCTCCCAGAGCTATGACTTGTACCCCTACGAGCAGTACTTC. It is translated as CASSQSYDLYPYEQYF.

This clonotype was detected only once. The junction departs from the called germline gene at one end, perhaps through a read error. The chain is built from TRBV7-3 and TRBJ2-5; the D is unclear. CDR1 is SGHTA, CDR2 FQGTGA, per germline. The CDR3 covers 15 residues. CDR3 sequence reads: CANSPDPGYQETQYF. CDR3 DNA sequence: TGTGCCAACAGCCCCGACCCCGGGTACCAAGAGACCCAGTACTTC.

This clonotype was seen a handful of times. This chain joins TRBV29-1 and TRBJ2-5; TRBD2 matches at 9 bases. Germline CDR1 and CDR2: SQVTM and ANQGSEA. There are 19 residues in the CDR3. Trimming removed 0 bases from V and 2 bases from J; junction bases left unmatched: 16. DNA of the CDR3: TGCAGCGTTGAAGATTGGGGGACTAGCTCCACGGGGGGTCAAGAGACCCAGTACTTC. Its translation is CSVEDWGTSSTGGQETQYF.

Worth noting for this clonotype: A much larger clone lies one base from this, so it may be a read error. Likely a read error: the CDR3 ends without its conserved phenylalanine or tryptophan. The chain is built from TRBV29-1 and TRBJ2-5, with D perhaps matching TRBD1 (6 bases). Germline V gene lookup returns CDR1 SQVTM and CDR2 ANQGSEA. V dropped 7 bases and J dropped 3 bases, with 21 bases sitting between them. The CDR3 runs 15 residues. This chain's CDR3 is CSANARGRPKETQYL. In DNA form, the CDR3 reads TGCAGCGCTAATGCCAGGGGCCGGCCGAAAGAGACCCAGTACCTC.